The clone carrying this TCR beta chain was seen a single time. This sample was included in a study of PD-1 blockade in mismatch repair-deficient tumors. TCR sequencing covered a few patients who responded to pembrolizumab. Using immunoSEQ multiplex PCR, the repertoire was profiled, and TCRdb retains in-frame clones only, with some absent. This table holds approximately 130,000 clones, around 83% found once. Germline V gene sequence: CDR1 SGDLS, CDR2 YYNGEE. The CDR3 extends over 13 amino acids. V gave up 0 bases and J gave up 2 bases, with 6 bases separating them. This receptor was identified in an adult with mismatch repair-deficient cancer. Sequencing was performed on peripheral blood, taken 44 weeks after starting pembrolizumab. The chain combines TRBV9 with TRBJ2-7; D call uncertain. CDR3 loop: CASSVGPTYEQYF. CDR3 in DNA: TGTGCCAGCAGCGTAGGGCCTACCTACGAGCAGTACTTC.